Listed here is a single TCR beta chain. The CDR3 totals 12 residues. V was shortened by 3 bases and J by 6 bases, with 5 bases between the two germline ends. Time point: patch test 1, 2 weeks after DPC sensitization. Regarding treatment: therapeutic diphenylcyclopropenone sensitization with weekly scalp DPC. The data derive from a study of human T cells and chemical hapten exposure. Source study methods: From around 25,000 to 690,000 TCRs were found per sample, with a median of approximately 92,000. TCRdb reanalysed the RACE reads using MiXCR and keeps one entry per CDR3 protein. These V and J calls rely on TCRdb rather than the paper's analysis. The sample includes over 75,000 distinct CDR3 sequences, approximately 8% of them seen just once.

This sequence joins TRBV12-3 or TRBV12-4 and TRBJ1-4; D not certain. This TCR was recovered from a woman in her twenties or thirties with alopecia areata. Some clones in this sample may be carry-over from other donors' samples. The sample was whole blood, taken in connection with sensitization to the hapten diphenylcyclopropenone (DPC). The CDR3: CASSFGYEKLFF. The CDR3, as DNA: TGTGCCAGCAGTTTTGGATATGAAAAACTGTTTTTT.